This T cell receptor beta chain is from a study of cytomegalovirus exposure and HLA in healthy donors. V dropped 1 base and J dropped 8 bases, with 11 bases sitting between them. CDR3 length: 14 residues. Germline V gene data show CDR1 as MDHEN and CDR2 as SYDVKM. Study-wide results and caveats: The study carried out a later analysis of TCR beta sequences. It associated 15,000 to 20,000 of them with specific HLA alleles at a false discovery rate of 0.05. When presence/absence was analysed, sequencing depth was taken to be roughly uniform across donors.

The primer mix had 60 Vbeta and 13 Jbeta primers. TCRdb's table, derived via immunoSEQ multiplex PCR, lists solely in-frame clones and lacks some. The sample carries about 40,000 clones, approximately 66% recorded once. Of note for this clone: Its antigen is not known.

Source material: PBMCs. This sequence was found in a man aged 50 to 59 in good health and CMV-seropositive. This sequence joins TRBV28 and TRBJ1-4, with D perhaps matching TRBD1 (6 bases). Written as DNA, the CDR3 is TGTGCCAGCAGTTTATCTTGGCAGGGGGAAAAACTGTTTTTT. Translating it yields CASSLSWQGEKLFF.